Following are 20 T cell receptor beta chains from one sample sequenced in a study of blood T cell repertoires in COVID-19. Assay used: immunoSEQ multiplex PCR; TCRdb lists only in-frame clones, some missing. The table includes tens of thousands of clones, roughly 82% detected once. The sample comprised peripheral blood. Receptor source: a woman aged 80 or over with acute or convalescent COVID-19.

J is TRBJ2-2 and V is TRBV27; maybe TRBD1 (5 bases). Germline V gene data show CDR1 as MNHEY and CDR2 as SMNVEV (reference sequence). V gave up 6 bases and J gave up 0 bases, with 17 bases separating them. The CDR3 length is 17 residues. CDR3 amino acids: CASRPHRQTANTGELFF. In DNA, the CDR3 is TGTGCCAGCAGACCCCATCGACAGACCGCGAACACCGGGGAGCTGTTTTTT.

The gene calls are TRBV19 and TRBJ1-4, with 8 bases matching TRBD1. CDR1 is LNHDA and CDR2 is SQIVND in the germline V gene (reference sequence). This CDR3 spans 16 amino acids. V shed 5 bases, J shed 2 bases, and the junction held 7 bases outside the gene matches. The CDR3 DNA reads TGTGCCAGTAGTCTCGGACAGGGTATCACTAATGAAAAACTGTTTTTT. This encodes CASSLGQGITNEKLFF.

The rearrangement uses TRBV9 and TRBJ2-7; D is uncertain. The V and J ends lost 4 bases and 0 bases respectively, with 17 bases between them. CDR1 and CDR2 from the germline V gene are SGDLS and YYNGEE. The CDR3 contains 16 residues. CDR3: CASSSSLGSSSYEQYF. The CDR3 DNA sequence: TGTGCCAGCAGCTCCTCCCTCGGGTCGAGCTCCTACGAGCAGTACTTC.

Written as DNA, the CDR3 is TGTGCCAGCAGTCAACCCCCTAGCTCGCAGTATTTT. Translated: CASSQPPSSQYF. J is TRBJ2-3 and V is TRBV12-3 or TRBV12-4; possibly TRBD2 for D (5 bases). Between the trimmed V and J ends, which lost 5 bases and 10 bases, there was a span of 13 bases. The CDR3 extends over 12 amino acids.

This CDR3 is CASSLVGQGRYEQYF. The DNA of the CDR3 is TGCGCCAGCAGCTTGGTAGGACAGGGGCGGTACGAGCAGTACTTC. The V gene is TRBV5-1, the J gene TRBJ2-7; 9 positions agree with TRBD1. In germline, CDR1 is SGHRS, CDR2 YFSETQ. This CDR3 is 15 amino acids long. The V and J ends lost 0 bases and 4 bases, in that order; junction bases with no gene match: 5.

The chain has TRBV18 and TRBJ1-1, with 8 bases aligning to TRBD1. Trimming took 0 bases from V and 5 from J; bases not matched to a gene: 8. The CDR3 sequence is 16 residues long. Germline values: CDR1 KGHSH, CDR2 LQKENI. For the CDR3, the DNA is TGTGCCAGCTCACCACCGGCAGGGGGCGGGAAGACTGAAGCTTTCTTT. Its translation: CASSPPAGGGKTEAFF.

This clone was found once. The chain links TRBV5-1 to TRBJ1-2; TRBD1 matches 7 bases. V lost 4 bases, J lost 8 bases, and 5 bases stayed unmatched. The germline V gene has CDR1 SGHRS and CDR2 YFSETQ. The CDR3 extends over 12 amino acids. CDR3 in amino acids: CASSPQGDGYTF. The CDR3 DNA reads as TGCGCCAGCAGCCCCCAGGGGGACGGCTACACCTTC.

The rearrangement uses TRBV28 and TRBJ1-2; possibly TRBD1 for D (5 bases). This CDR3 region has 15 residues. V lost 6 bases to trimming and J lost 3 bases, with 17 bases between them. CDR1 and CDR2 from the germline V gene are MDHEN and SYDVKM. The DNA of the CDR3 is TGTGCCAGCAGCCCCCCCCGGGCAGGGCACTATGGCTACACCTTC. Protein product: CASSPPRAGHYGYTF.

This clone was recorded only once. The chain combines TRBV7-2 with TRBJ2-7; D not resolved. Germline CDR1 SGHTA, CDR2 FQGNSA. This CDR3 region has 14 residues. V was clipped by 2 bases and J by 0 bases, with 8 bases between them. The CDR3 DNA follows: TGTGCCAGCAGCTTAACGGGTAGCTCCTACGAGCAGTACTTC. This sequence encodes CASSLTGSSYEQYF.

The V gene is TRBV5-1, the J gene TRBJ1-4; 7 positions agree with TRBD1. Per the germline V gene, CDR1 is SGHRS and CDR2 is YFSETQ. Losses at the gene ends were 2 bases for V and 7 bases for J; bases not matched to a gene: 8. The CDR3 totals 15 residues. DNA of the CDR3: TGCGCCAGCAGCTTACAGGGGTCGAGGGGTGAAAAACTGTTTTTT. This encodes CASSLQGSRGEKLFF.

The chain has TRBV10-3 and TRBJ2-5, with unresolved D. CDR3 length equals 15 residues. V lost 4 bases and J 4 bases, leaving 16 bases between the germline ends. Germline V gene sequence: CDR1 ENHRY, CDR2 SYGVKD. CDR3 amino acids: CAISASAAAPETQYF. DNA of the CDR3: TGTGCCATCAGTGCGTCGGCCGCGGCCCCAGAGACCCAGTACTTC.

This clone occurred once. The V and J genes are TRBV6-2 or TRBV6-3 and TRBJ2-3; 7 positions agree with TRBD2. With V trimmed by 4 bases and J by 1 base, 8 bases remained unmatched. CDR1 is MNHEY and CDR2 is SVGEGT in the germline V gene. The CDR3 has 16 residues. The CDR3 nucleotides are TGTGCCAGCAGTTTTAAAGCGGGACGGGGCACAGATACGCAGTATTTT. Amino acid sequence: CASSFKAGRGTDTQYF.

This sequence joins TRBV5-5 and TRBJ1-1, with 12 bases lining up with TRBD1. The CDR3 sequence is 17 residues long. V was pared by 4 bases and J by 2 bases, with 9 bases of the junction left unmatched. The V gene's germline CDR1 is SGHKS and CDR2 YYEKEE (reference sequence). This chain's CDR3 is CASSLVPGQGANTEAFF. CDR3 DNA sequence: TGTGCCAGCAGCCTCGTCCCGGGACAGGGGGCAAACACTGAAGCTTTCTTT.

This chain links TRBV7-6 with TRBJ2-7, with 11 nucleotides matching TRBD2. CDR3 length: 15 amino acids. Germline CDR1 SGHVS, CDR2 FNYEAQ. V dropped 1 base and J dropped 7; count of bases not matched to a gene: 6. CDR3 bases: TGTGCCAGCAGCTTAGTAGCGGGAGGGGCTGGGGAGCAGTACTTC. Amino acid sequence: CASSLVAGGAGEQYF.

The rearrangement links TRBV9 to TRBJ2-3; D call uncertain. The length of the CDR3 is 13 residues. The germline V and J ends were trimmed by 7 bases and 1 base, with 10 bases remaining between them. Per germline, CDR1 SGDLS and CDR2 YYNGEE. The CDR3 region has the DNA TGTGCCAGCGGGCCTCCAGGCACAGATACGCAGTATTTT. It is translated as CASGPPGTDTQYF.

V and J are TRBV27 and TRBJ1-2; 8 bases align to TRBD1. There are 13 residues in the CDR3. With V trimmed by 6 bases and J by 5 bases, 5 bases remained unmatched. The germline CDR1 and CDR2 sequences are MNHEY and SMNVEV (reference sequence). The CDR3 here is CASRSTGGYGYTF. CDR3 nucleotide sequence: TGTGCCAGCAGATCTACAGGGGGGTATGGCTACACCTTC.

The chain combines TRBV27 with TRBJ2-1; maybe TRBD2 (5 bases). Germline values: CDR1 MNHEY, CDR2 SMNVEV (reference sequence). The length of the CDR3 is 15 residues. Trimming stripped 4 bases from V and 4 bases from J, with 14 bases between. CDR3 sequence (DNA): TGTGCCAGCAGTTCCGATGTTCGGGGTTACAATGAGCAGTTCTTC. Its protein is CASSSDVRGYNEQFF.

The V call is TRBV7-2, the J call TRBJ2-7, with TRBD1 identical over 9 bases. Germline CDR1 SGHTA, CDR2 FQGNSA. V lost 5 bases to trimming and J lost 4 bases; unmatched junction nucleotides: 6. This CDR3 region has 14 residues. The chain's CDR3 is CASSTTGGGYEQYF. The CDR3 DNA is TGTGCCAGCAGCACGACAGGGGGGGGTTACGAGCAGTACTTC.

V and J are TRBV6-1 and TRBJ2-4; possibly TRBD2 for D (6 bases). The ends were cut back, 3 bases at V and 2 bases at J, with 14 bases in the middle. Looked up from germline, CDR1 is MNHNS and CDR2 is SASEGT. The CDR3 runs 16 residues. The CDR3 loop is CASSDLRGWPKNIQYF. DNA of the CDR3: TGTGCCAGCAGTGATCTGCGGGGCTGGCCCAAAAACATTCAGTACTTC.

The V gene is TRBV11-2, the J gene TRBJ2-7, with TRBD1 identical over 9 bases. Germline V gene lookup returns CDR1 SGHAT and CDR2 FQNNGV. V lost 6 bases to trimming and J lost 2 bases; unmatched junction nucleotides: 11. This CDR3 comprises 16 residues. The CDR3 coding sequence is TGTGCCAGCAGATCTTTACGGACAGGGGCCCCCTACGAGCAGTACTTC. It specifies CASRSLRTGAPYEQYF.